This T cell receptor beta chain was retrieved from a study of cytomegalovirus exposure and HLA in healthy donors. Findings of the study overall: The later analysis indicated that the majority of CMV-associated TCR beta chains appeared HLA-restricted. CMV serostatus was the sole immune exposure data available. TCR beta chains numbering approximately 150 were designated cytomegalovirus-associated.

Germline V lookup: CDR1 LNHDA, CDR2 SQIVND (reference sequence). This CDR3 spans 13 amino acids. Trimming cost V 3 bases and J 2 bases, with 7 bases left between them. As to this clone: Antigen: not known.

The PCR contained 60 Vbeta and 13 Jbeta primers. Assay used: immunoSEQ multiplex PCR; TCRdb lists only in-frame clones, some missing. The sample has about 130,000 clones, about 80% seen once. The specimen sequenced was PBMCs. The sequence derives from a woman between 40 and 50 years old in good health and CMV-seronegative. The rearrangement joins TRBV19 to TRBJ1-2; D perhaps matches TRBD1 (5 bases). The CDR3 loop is CASSMGGNYGYTF. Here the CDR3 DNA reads TGTGCCAGTAGTATGGGGGGGAACTATGGCTACACCTTC. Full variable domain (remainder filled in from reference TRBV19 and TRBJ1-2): DGGITQSPKYLFRKEGQNVTLSCEQNLNHDAMYWYRQDPGQGLRLIYYSQIVNDFQKGDIAEGYSVSREKKESFPLTVTSAQKNPTAFYLCASSMGGNYGYTFGSGTRLTVV.